This is a list of T cell receptor beta chains from one sample in a study of shared clonotypes between healthy human individuals. TCRdb's copy holds only in-frame clones and misses some; the assay was immunoSEQ multiplex PCR. The sample includes some 2,400,000 clones, more than 90% of them seen just once. Material for sequencing was naive CD4+ T cells sorted from blood. These receptors all come from a young man in good health. The CDR3 runs from the conserved cysteine through the conserved F or W. D genes are given only for firm matches. Not all rows give a size; the values are once, few, many and, for expanded clones, a class.

v_gene	d_gene	j_gene	abundance	CDR3aa	CDR3nt
TRBV30	TRBD1	TRBJ2-5	.	CAWSRGQGETQYF	TGTGCCTGGAGTAGGGGACAGGGGGAGACCCAGTACTTC
TRBV5-1	.	TRBJ2-2	.	CASSLRQDSPGELFF	TGCGCCAGCAGCTTGAGGCAGGACAGTCCCGGGGAGCTGTTTTTT
TRBV5-6	.	TRBJ1-6	.	CASSFWGSNSPLHF	TGTGCCAGCAGCTTTTGGGGGAGCAATTCACCCCTCCACTTT
TRBV5-1	TRBD1	TRBJ2-1	.	CASSIEGQGLAGEQFF	TGCGCCAGCAGCATAGAAGGACAGGGCTTAGCCGGGGAGCAGTTCTTC
TRBV5-1	.	TRBJ1-1	once	CASSKGTNERAEAFF	TGCGCCAGCAGTAAGGGGACCAACGAACGGGCTGAAGCTTTCTTT
TRBV6-6	.	TRBJ1-2	.	CASSYWSVGYTF	TGTGCCAGCAGTTACTGGTCGGTGGGCTACACCTTC
TRBV6-5	.	TRBJ1-2	.	CASSSGGRGYTF	TGTGCCAGCAGTTCAGGAGGACGTGGCTACACCTTC
TRBV2	.	TRBJ1-1	.	CATQGLNTEAFF	TGTGCCACCCAAGGGCTAAACACTGAAGCTTTCTTT
TRBV7-8	TRBD2	TRBJ2-1	.	CASSKPLAGGSDNEQFF	TGTGCCAGCAGCAAGCCGTTGGCGGGAGGATCTGACAATGAGCAGTTCTTC
TRBV7-2	.	TRBJ2-5	.	CASSLGAGSTKETQYF	TGTGCCAGCAGCTTAGGCGCGGGGAGCACTAAAGAGACCCAGTACTTC
TRBV6-5	.	TRBJ1-6	.	CASSWDVDSPLHF	TGTGCCAGCAGCTGGGACGTCGATTCACCCCTCCACTTT
TRBV11-3	.	TRBJ2-1	.	CASSFGLSSYNEQFF	TGTGCCAGCAGCTTTGGACTTAGCTCCTACAATGAGCAGTTCTTC
TRBV7-2	.	TRBJ2-7	.	CASSLGWDLYEQYF	TGTGCCAGCAGCTTAGGTTGGGACCTTTACGAGCAGTACTTC
TRBV7-9	.	TRBJ1-4	.	CASSPTGTGEKLFF	TGTGCCAGCAGCCCCACAGGGACGGGTGAAAAACTGTTTTTT
TRBV6-1	.	TRBJ1-4	.	CASSNQGGEKLFF	TGTGCCAGCAGTAACCAGGGAGGTGAAAAACTGTTTTTT
TRBV5-4	TRBD2	TRBJ2-3	.	CASSLLTSGGADTQYF	TGTGCCAGCAGCTTGTTAACTAGCGGGGGAGCAGATACGCAGTATTTT
TRBV2	.	TRBJ1-1	.	CASSEGGRRINTEAFF	TGTGCCAGCAGTGAGGGGGGGCGGAGGATTAACACTGAAGCTTTCTTT